The rows below give T cell receptor beta chains drawn from one sample of a study of memory CD4+ T cells and cytomegalovirus serostatus. Clones were sequenced by immunoSEQ multiplex PCR, and TCRdb holds only the in-frame ones, with some missing. The sample lists some 50,000 clones; around 74% were seen once. Specimen: memory CD4+ T cells from blood. The receptors were gathered from an adult in good health and CMV-seropositive. The CDR3 runs from the conserved cysteine through the conserved F or W. D genes are given only for firm matches. The size entry is marked missing in some rows and otherwise reads once, few, many or a size class.

>TRBJ1-1|TRBD1|TRBV6-5|NA
TGTGCCAGCAGGAAGGGGACAGGGGGCAAAACTGAAGCTTTCTTT
CASRKGTGGKTEAFF
>TRBJ2-4|NA|TRBV7-2|NA
TGTGCCAGCAGCCTAAGGGACTCTCAAAACATTCAGTACTTC
CASSLRDSQNIQYF
>TRBJ1-6|TRBD1|TRBV6-6|NA
TGTGCCAGCAGTTCCCGACAGGGGACAACTAATTCACCCCTCCACTTT
CASSSRQGTTNSPLHF
>TRBJ2-5|TRBD1|TRBV7-9|NA
TGTGCCAGCAGCTTAGAGCTCGGGACAGGGGAAGAGACCCAGTACTTC
CASSLELGTGEETQYF
>TRBJ1-4|TRBD1|TRBV4-1|NA
TGCGCCAGCAGCCGGGACCGGGACAGCAGTGAAAAACTGTTTTTT
CASSRDRDSSEKLFF
>TRBJ1-1|NA|TRBV2|NA
TGTGCCAGCAGTAAGACAGGCGTGAACACTGAAGCTTTCTTT
CASSKTGVNTEAFF
>TRBJ2-1|NA|TRBV6-5|NA
TGTGCCAGCCACCCAGCGGAACCCTACAATGAGCAGTTCTTC
CASHPAEPYNEQFF
>TRBJ1-2|NA|TRBV19|few
TGTGCCAGTAGTATAGTCAACGGTGGCTACACCTTC
CASSIVNGGYTF
>TRBJ2-2|TRBD2|TRBV7-7|NA
TGTGCTAGCAGCCTCAGCGGGGGAGGAACCGGGGAGCTGTTTTTT
CASSLSGGGTGELFF
>TRBJ1-4|TRBD1|TRBV7-6|few
TGTGCCAGCAGCTTAGCGACAGGGAGTGAAAAACTGTTTTTT
CASSLATGSEKLFF
>TRBJ2-5|NA|TRBV29-1|NA
TGCAGCGTTGAACAGCAAGAGACCCAGTACTTC
CSVEQQETQYF
>TRBJ1-5|NA|TRBV9|NA
TGTGCCAGCAGCGAATCACGGAGAGGAATGGGCAATCAGCCCCAGCATTTT
CASSESRRGMGNQPQHF
>TRBJ1-2|NA|TRBV28|NA
TGTGCCAGCAGTTTAAGCCAGGGGAATGGCTACACCTTC
CASSLSQGNGYTF
>TRBJ1-1|NA|TRBV5-1|few
TGCGCCAGCAGCATTAATGGACGGCAGAACACTGAAGCTTTCTTT
CASSINGRQNTEAFF
>TRBJ1-1|NA|TRBV18|NA
TGTGCCAGCTCACCCGAGGGATCGACGAACACTGAAGCTTTCTTT
CASSPEGSTNTEAFF
>TRBJ2-1|NA|TRBV7-2|few
TGTGCCAGCAGCTCAGGACAGAGTTACTACAATGAGCAGTTCTTC
CASSSGQSYYNEQFF
>TRBJ2-1|TRBD2|TRBV2|NA
TGTGCCAGCAGGAAAGGGACTAGCGGGGGCTCGGAGTTCTTC
CASRKGTSGGSEFF
>TRBJ1-2|TRBD1|TRBV19|NA
TGTGCCAGCAACCGGGACAGGGGTAACTATGGCTACACCTTC
CASNRDRGNYGYTF
>TRBJ1-2|NA|TRBV2|few
TGTGCCAGCAGTGTGGATGGGGGCTACTATGGCTACACCTTC
CASSVDGGYYGYTF
>TRBJ1-5|NA|TRBV4-2|NA
TGTGCCAGCAGCCAAATATGGGGCACCGATCAGCCCCAGCATTTT
CASSQIWGTDQPQHF
>TRBJ2-2|NA|TRBV7-3|few
TGTGCCAGCAGCTTAACGTTCGCAGCAAACACCGGGGAGCTGTTTTTT
CASSLTFAANTGELFF
>TRBJ2-7|NA|TRBV11-3|many
TGTGCCAGCTCCTACGAGCAGTACTTC
CASSYEQYF
>TRBJ2-5|NA|TRBV19|NA
TGTGCCAGTAGTATCGGGGGACTCCGGACGCCAGGAGAGACCCAGTACTTC
CASSIGGLRTPGETQYF
>TRBJ2-7|NA|TRBV2|NA
TGTGCCAGCAGTGAAAGGCTCCTATCCTACGAGCAGTACTTC
CASSERLLSYEQYF
>TRBJ1-1|NA|TRBV5-1|NA
TGCGCCAGCAGTTCCCCCGGGACCACTGAAGCTTTCTTT
CASSSPGTTEAFF
>TRBJ2-7|NA|TRBV5-6|NA
TGTGCCAGCAGCTTGGTTAGTGGATCTCACCACGAGCAGTACTTC
CASSLVSGSHHEQYF
>TRBJ1-1|NA|TRBV5-5|NA
TGTGCCAGCAGCCCAGGATCCATGAACACTGAAGCTTTCTTT
CASSPGSMNTEAFF
>TRBJ2-3|TRBD2|TRBV6-6|NA
TGTGCCAGCAGTCCCGGGGCTAGCGGGGGGACAGATACGCAGTATTTT
CASSPGASGGTDTQYF
>TRBJ2-5|TRBD2|TRBV27|NA
TGTGCCAGCAGTTTATCGGTAGGGACTAGCGGCCTCGGGACCCAGTACTTC
CASSLSVGTSGLGTQYF
>TRBJ1-2|NA|TRBV6-7|few
TGTGCCAGCAGTTACCCGGAGGACCTATGGTATGGCTACACCTTC
CASSYPEDLWYGYTF
>TRBJ1-5|NA|TRBV28|NA
TGTGCCAGCAGTCTTGGCAGCGACGGACAGCCCCAGCATTTT
CASSLGSDGQPQHF
>TRBJ2-1|NA|TRBV5-8|once
TGTGCCAGCAGCTTCCCTGCGAGCTCCTACAATGAGCAGTTCTTC
CASSFPASSYNEQFF
>TRBJ2-3|TRBD1|TRBV2|once
TGTGCCAGCAGTGCGGACAGGAGCACAGATACGCAGTATTTT
CASSADRSTDTQYF
>TRBJ1-5|NA|TRBV6-1|NA
TGTGCCAGCAATAAGGGTGGGGAAAGCAATCAGCCCCAGCATTTT
CASNKGGESNQPQHF
>TRBJ1-2|TRBD1|TRBV9|NA
TGTGCCAGCAGCGTAGTAACAGGGGAAAGGTATGGCTACACCTTC
CASSVVTGERYGYTF
>TRBJ1-2|NA|TRBV18|NA
TGTGCCAGCTCCCCGGACAGAAGTAGCGGCTACACCTTC
CASSPDRSSGYTF
>TRBJ2-1|TRBD2|TRBV7-2|few
TGTGCCAGCAGCTTAGCTACGGGGGGGCGAAACAATGAGCAGTTCTTC
CASSLATGGRNNEQFF
>TRBJ2-2|TRBD2|TRBV7-2|NA
TGTGCCAGCAGCCCGCGGGAGTTGCACACCGGGGAGCTGTTTTTT
CASSPRELHTGELFF
>TRBJ2-2|NA|TRBV2|NA
TGTGCCAGCAGGGGCGACCCGCTCGAGGCCGGGGAGCTGTTTTTT
CASRGDPLEAGELFF
>TRBJ2-1|NA|TRBV7-8|NA
TGTGCCAGCAGCCCTCGGTCCGGGATCCGCAATGAGCAGTTCTTC
CASSPRSGIRNEQFF
>TRBJ1-3|TRBD1|TRBV7-2|NA
TGTGCCAGCAGCCCGGGACAGGGAGGAAACACCATATATTTT
CASSPGQGGNTIYF
>TRBJ1-5|NA|TRBV27|NA
TGTGCCAGCAGTTCCTTAGGGGGGGACTGGGATCAGCCCCAGCATTTT
CASSSLGGDWDQPQHF